These T cell receptor beta chains were read from a single sample in a study of CD8+ T cells in alopecia areata. The protocol was immunoSEQ multiplex PCR, while the TCRdb copy is restricted to in-frame clones and leaves out a portion. The sample shows about 190,000 clones, around 60% of them seen only once. The sample in question was CD4+ T cells sorted from blood, obtained at week 4, from a patient treated with tofacitinib. The receptor source for this set is a human donor with alopecia areata. CDR3s include the opening cysteine and the closing phenylalanine or tryptophan. Each record gives: V gene, J gene, D gene, clone size, CDR3 protein, CDR3 DNA. The D gene is left open where the match is weak. Clone size is not always given. Where it is, it says once, few, many or a class for expanded clones.

TRBV5-6	TRBJ2-7	TRBD1	few	CASSLYRGSEQYF	TGTGCCAGCAGCTTGTACAGGGGAAGCGAGCAGTACTTC
TRBV27	TRBJ2-3	NA	NA	CASSAGLTSTDTQYF	TGTGCCAGCAGTGCCGGCTTGACTAGCACAGATACGCAGTATTTT
TRBV4-3	TRBJ2-7	NA	NA	CASSQEPLRPHEQYF	TGCGCCAGCAGCCAAGAACCCTTACGGCCCCACGAGCAGTACTTC
TRBV5-1	TRBJ2-5	NA	few	CASSIQGQTQYF	TGCGCCAGCAGCATACAGGGACAGACCCAGTACTTC
TRBV5-1	TRBJ2-7	TRBD1	once	CASSSGTGGVREQYF	TGCGCCAGCAGCTCCGGGACAGGGGGTGTGCGGGAGCAGTACTTC
TRBV2	TRBJ2-1	NA	NA	CASSDIDVGVTKNNEQFF	TGTGCCAGCAGTGATATTGATGTGGGAGTCACCAAAAACAATGAGCAGTTCTTC
TRBV29-1	TRBJ1-3	NA	NA	CSVERGVGNTIYF	TGCAGCGTTGAGAGAGGGGTTGGAAACACCATATATTTT
TRBV29-1	TRBJ1-4	TRBD1	NA	CSAGTGQGAEKLFF	TGCAGCGCCGGAACGGGACAGGGGGCTGAAAAACTGTTTTTT
TRBV25-1	TRBJ2-1	NA	NA	CASSELGGEQFF	TGTGCCAGCAGTGAATTGGGGGGTGAGCAGTTCTTC
TRBV11-2	TRBJ2-7	TRBD1	NA	CASSREGGQPYEQYF	TGTGCCAGCAGCCGGGAAGGGGGCCAACCCTACGAGCAGTACTTC
TRBV5-6	TRBJ2-7	TRBD1	few	CASSAGQGEGYEQYF	TGTGCCAGCAGCGCGGGACAGGGGGAAGGCTACGAGCAGTACTTC
TRBV7-9	TRBJ2-2	NA	NA	CASSRFKGGRTGELFF	TGTGCCAGCAGCCGATTTAAGGGAGGACGGACCGGGGAGCTGTTTTTT
TRBV29-1	TRBJ2-1	NA	NA	CSVGRTYNEQFF	TGCAGCGTTGGGAGGACCTACAATGAGCAGTTCTTC
TRBV7-3	TRBJ1-1	NA	NA	CASSLSGNTEAFF	TGTGCCAGCAGCTTGAGCGGGAACACTGAAGCTTTCTTT
TRBV18	TRBJ2-2	TRBD1	NA	CASSPQQGFSTGELFF	TGTGCCAGCTCACCACAACAGGGGTTCAGCACCGGGGAGCTGTTTTTT
TRBV6-5	TRBJ2-5	NA	NA	CASSYSRNGETQYF	TGTGCCAGCAGTTACTCGCGGAATGGGGAGACCCAGTACTTC
TRBV28	TRBJ2-1	NA	NA	CASSLGGLIGEQFF	TGTGCCAGCAGCCTGGGGGGTTTAATCGGGGAGCAGTTCTTC
TRBV7-2	TRBJ2-3	NA	NA	CASSPSPDTQYF	TGTGCCAGCAGCCCGAGCCCAGATACGCAGTATTTT
TRBV9	TRBJ2-3	TRBD1	NA	CASSVVGQANTDTQYF	TGTGCCAGCAGCGTAGTGGGACAGGCAAACACAGATACGCAGTATTTT